This TCR beta chain was identified during a study of shared clonotypes between healthy human individuals. Points from the study as a whole: Rarefaction exposed incomplete sorted-subset sequencing despite large depth. Among a few donors, about 5% of naive CD4 clonotypes were found in common. Clonotype sharing levels among donors were expected to vary with sequencing depth.

Terminally differentiated effector memory CD45RA+ cells were left out of the naive CD8 fraction, which was CD45RO-negative and positively selected for CCR7. Libraries were prepared by immunoSEQ multiplex PCR; TCRdb keeps only in-frame clonotypes and omits some of them. In the table there are about 2.1 million clones, roughly 93% of which are singletons. The length of the CDR3 is 12 residues. Germline V gene data show CDR1 as MGHDK and CDR2 as SYGVNS. The V and J ends lost 8 bases and 8 bases, in that order; junction bases with no gene match: 8. Notes on this clone: Its antigen is as yet unknown.

The chain recombines TRBV25-1 with TRBJ1-2; 7 nucleotides align to TRBD1. The sample taken for sequencing was naive CD8+ T cells from PBMCs. This clonotype was sampled from a man younger than 30 in good health. Some clones in this sample may be carry-over from other donors' samples. CDR3 DNA: TGTGCCAGCGGAGGGGGCGTGGGGGGCTACACCTTC. As protein: CASGGGVGGYTF.